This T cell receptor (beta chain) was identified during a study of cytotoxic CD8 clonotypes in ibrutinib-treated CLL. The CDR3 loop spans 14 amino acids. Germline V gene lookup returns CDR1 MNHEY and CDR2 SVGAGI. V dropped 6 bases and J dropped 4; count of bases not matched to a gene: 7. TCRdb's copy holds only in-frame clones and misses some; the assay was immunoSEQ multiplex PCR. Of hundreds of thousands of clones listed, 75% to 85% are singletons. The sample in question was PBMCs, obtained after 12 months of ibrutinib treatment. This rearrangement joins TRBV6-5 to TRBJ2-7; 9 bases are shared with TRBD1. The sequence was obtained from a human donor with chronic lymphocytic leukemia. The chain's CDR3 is CASSSTGGWYEQYF. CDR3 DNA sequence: TGTGCCAGCAGCTCAACAGGGGGCTGGTACGAGCAGTACTTC.